The clone carrying this T cell receptor (beta chain) was detected only a few times. Its antigen is undetermined. The sample originates from a study of CD8 T cells in ankylosing spondylitis. General observations from the study: Disease-linked clones were reportedly significantly enriched in matched ankylosing spondylitis synovial fluid. Existing reports had already noted some motif variants in reactive arthritis synovial fluid and blood. Roughly eight highly homologous variants made up a TCR beta motif that seemed to typify ankylosing spondylitis blood.

There are 14 residues in the CDR3. The ends were cut back, 0 bases at V and 5 bases at J, with 10 bases in the middle. The V gene's germline CDR1 is MNHEY and CDR2 SVGAGI. Quantitative barcoded 5'-RACE was used to prepare TCR beta libraries. TCRdb re-analysed the 5' RACE reads in MiXCR, keeping a single row per CDR3 protein. Among some 700,000 distinct CDR3 sequences listed, around 20% were seen once. Sequenced: blood, either unsorted or a sorted T cell fraction (not recorded which). The sequence was obtained from a male donor with ankylosing spondylitis. The V gene is TRBV6-5, the J gene TRBJ2-5; either TRBD1 or TRBD2 may supply D (6 bases each). The CDR3 DNA follows: TGTGCCAGCAGTTACTCAGGGGGGTACGAGACCCAGTACTTC. It specifies CASSYSGGYETQYF.